This TCR beta chain comes out of a study of neurological immune-mediated disorders. Study-level findings and limits: There was no clinical or MRI feature that showed an association with the multiple sclerosis repertoire cluster.

This clonotype was detected ten times or more. Its antigen is unidentified. Unsorted libraries were generated from 2 million PBMCs held at -80 degrees C. TCRdb independently ran MiXCR on the 5' RACE reads; one entry per CDR3 protein. This sample yields tens of thousands of distinct CDR3 sequences, of which 1.5% are seen a single time; around 9.2% belongs to the top ten. This CDR3 has 16 residues. Germline CDR1 reads SEHNR; CDR2 reads FQNEAQ (reference sequence). Germline trimming cut 1 base from V and 7 bases from J; bases unmatched to any gene: 9. The chain is built from TRBV7-9 and TRBJ2-1, with TRBD2 matching 8 bases. The clonotype originates from a woman aged 25 to 39 with multiple sclerosis. The sample comprised PBMCs. The DNA for the CDR3 is TGTGCCAGCAGCTTAGGGGAAGCGGGGGCCAGAAATGAGCAGTTCTTC. Protein sequence: CASSLGEAGARNEQFF.